This entry lists 13 T cell receptor beta chains sequenced from one sample in a study of T cells in Graves' hyperthyroidism and ophthalmopathy. TCR beta CDR3 regions were amplified from RNA. An initial round of RT-PCR targeting the TCR CDR3 relied on the HTBI primer set. TCRdb redid the calling of the multiplex PCR reads with MiXCR, one entry per CDR3 protein. The sample carries 450,000 to 650,000 distinct CDR3 sequences, approximately 17% recorded once. Sequences were obtained from blood. These receptors were taken from a woman under 30 with Graves' ophthalmopathy.

This clonotype was recorded at least ten times. The rearrangement links TRBV7-8 to TRBJ1-5; no definite D call. The germline CDR1 and CDR2 sequences are SGHVS and FQNEAQ. Trimming cost V 6 bases and J 1 base, with 7 bases left between them. The CDR3 spans 13 residues. The DNA for the CDR3 is TGTGCCAGCAGTTTTAGCAGCAATCAGCCCCAGCATTTT. This gives the protein CASSFSSNQPQHF.

This clonotype was counted between two and nine times. CDR3 sequence reads: CASSPSPGIAGETQYF. The CDR3 DNA reads as TGTGCCAGCAGCCCGTCCCCAGGGATCGCGGGAGAGACCCAGTACTTC. The rearrangement joins TRBV11-2 to TRBJ2-5; possibly TRBD1 or TRBD2 for D (5 bases each). The V end lost 5 bases, the J end lost 4 bases, and 20 bases lay between the germline ends. The CDR3 is 16 residues long. From germline, CDR1 is SGHAT and CDR2 FQNNGV.

The sample holds many counts of this clonotype. The genes are TRBV10-3 and TRBJ1-1; 7 bases align to TRBD1. The germline V gene has CDR1 ENHRY and CDR2 SYGVKD. The V gene end was trimmed by 10 bases and the J gene end by 3 bases; junction bases not matched to a gene: 8. The length of the CDR3 is 13 residues. CDR3 sequence (DNA): TGTGCCACGACAGGGACGAGGGACACTGAAGCTTTCTTT. It is translated as CATTGTRDTEAFF.

This clonotype was picked up a small number of times. V is TRBV19 and J is TRBJ2-3; D not resolved. CDR3 length: 14 residues. Germline V gene data show CDR1 as LNHDA and CDR2 as SQIVND (reference sequence). V lost 3 bases to trimming and J lost 5 bases, with 12 bases between them. Here the CDR3 reads CASSIGSAEDTQYF. CDR3 coding DNA: TGTGCCAGTAGTATCGGCTCGGCTGAAGATACGCAGTATTTT. The variable domain in full, completed from reference TRBV19 and TRBJ2-3, reads DGGITQSPKYLFRKEGQNVTLSCEQNLNHDAMYWYRQDPGQGLRLIYYSQIVNDFQKGDIAEGYSVSREKKESFPLTVTSAQKNPTAFYLCASSIGSAEDTQYFGPGTRLTVL.

CDR3 loop: CAWSADRETEAFF. The CDR3 DNA reads as TGTGCCTGGAGTGCGGACAGGGAAACCGAAGCTTTCTTT. The rearrangement joins TRBV30 to TRBJ1-1; 8 positions agree with TRBD1. Germline V gene data show CDR1 as GTSNPN and CDR2 as SVGIG (reference sequence). V lost 1 base, J lost 8 bases, and 6 bases stayed unmatched. The CDR3 spans 13 residues.

This clonotype was observed once. With a much larger clone just one base away, this may be a read error. The final CDR3 position lacks the conserved phenylalanine or tryptophan, pointing to a likely read error. CDR3 DNA: TGTGCCTGGAGTGTAGGAAGGGATCAGCCCCAGCATCTT. It yields the protein CAWSVGRDQPQHL. V usage is TRBV30 and J usage is TRBJ1-5, with D hard to call. Germline CDR1 reads GTSNPN; CDR2 reads SVGIG (reference sequence). Trimming left V 0 bases short and J 5 bases short, with 8 bases between. The CDR3 contains 13 residues.

This clonotype was picked up many times. The rearrangement joins TRBV7-2 to TRBJ1-2; 7 nucleotides match TRBD1. The germline V gene has CDR1 SGHTA and CDR2 FQGNSA. The J segment lost 4 bases and the V segment lost 5 bases, leaving 7 bases of the junction unmatched. This CDR3 spans 14 amino acids. CDR3 protein: CASSLDRASYGYTF. For the CDR3, the DNA is TGTGCCAGCAGCCTAGACAGGGCTTCCTATGGCTACACCTTC. The full variable domain, in which reference TRBV7-2 and TRBJ1-2 provide the parts outside the CDR3, is GAGVSQSPSNKVTEKGKDVELRCDPISGHTALYWYRQSLGQGLEFLIYFQGNSAPDKSGLPSDRFSAERTGGSVSTLTIQRTQQEDSAVYLCASSLDRASYGYTFGSGTRLTVV.

This clonotype came up a few times. V gene TRBV25-1 combines with J gene TRBJ2-2; D not resolved. There are 13 residues in the CDR3. Deletions cut 7 bases from V and 5 bases from J, with 11 bases between. CDR1 and CDR2 from the germline V gene are MGHDK and SYGVNS. CDR3 nucleotides: TGTGCCAGCAAGGGTGATGGGACCGGGGAGCTGTTTTTT. This translates into CASKGDGTGELFF.

This clonotype was recorded many times. The chain carries TRBV24-1 and TRBJ2-5; D remains unclear. The CDR3 covers 12 residues. CDR1 is KGHDR and CDR2 is SFDVKD in the germline V gene. Trimming removed 1 base from V and 5 bases from J, with 4 bases in between. The CDR3, as DNA: TGTGCCACCAGTGATTTCGGGGAGACCCAGTACTTC. Its translation: CATSDFGETQYF.

For the CDR3, the DNA is TGTGCCAGCAGTGACGGGACAGGGGGTCCGAACACCATATATTTT. Protein sequence: CASSDGTGGPNTIYF. The chain links TRBV6-1 to TRBJ1-3; 11 bases align to TRBD1. This CDR3 contains 15 residues. Germline CDR1 is MNHNS and CDR2 is SASEGT. Trimming took 3 bases from V and 7 from J; bases not matched to a gene: 5.

This clonotype was seen repeatedly, ten times or more. This rearrangement joins TRBV7-2 to TRBJ1-2, with 11 nucleotides matching TRBD1. J lost 6 bases, V lost 5 bases, and 8 bases had no gene match. Germline V gives CDR1 SGHTA, CDR2 FQGNSA. This CDR3 contains 15 residues. CDR3 bases: TGTGCCAGCAGCCTACGGGGGACAGGGGGAGATGGCTACACCTTC. Translating it yields CASSLRGTGGDGYTF.

This clonotype was observed at least ten times. The CDR3 DNA is TGTGCCAGCCATTGGACGGCGAACACTGAAGCTTTCTTT. Translation gives CASHWTANTEAFF. The V gene is TRBV19, the J gene TRBJ1-1, with D unclear. Germline V gives CDR1 LNHDA, CDR2 SQIVND (reference sequence). V was clipped by 9 bases and J by 1 base, with 12 bases between them. This CDR3 spans 13 amino acids.

The genes are TRBV27 and TRBJ1-2, with TRBD1 as a possible D gene (5 bases). This CDR3 spans 15 amino acids. The germline V and J ends were trimmed by 6 bases and 4 bases, with 18 bases remaining between them. Germline lookup yields CDR1 MNHEY and CDR2 SMNVEV (reference sequence). The chain's CDR3 is CASSLARGSSYGYTF. The CDR3 nucleotides are TGTGCCAGCAGCCTCGCGCGGGGGAGTAGCTATGGCTACACCTTC.